These T cell receptor beta chains were read from a single sample in a study of cytomegalovirus exposure and HLA in healthy donors. Sequencing used immunoSEQ multiplex PCR; TCRdb keeps in-frame clones, though not all of them. Altogether 150,000 to 200,000 clones are present, about 80% being singletons, with the ten largest covering roughly 2%. The sample was PBMCs. These receptors came from a female donor in good health and CMV-seronegative. CDR3s include the opening cysteine and the closing phenylalanine or tryptophan. A D gene is named only where the DNA matches it firmly. The size field is filled for only some rows; it gives once, few, many or a size class.

d_call	v_call	clone_size	j_call	cdr3_nt	cdr3_aa
TRBD2	TRBV7-3	once	TRBJ2-2	TGTGCCAGCAGCTTCGGCCCGGCGGGGGGGCGGATTAGGACCGGGGAGCTGTTTTTT	CASSFGPAGGRIRTGELFF
TRBD2	TRBV27	few	TRBJ2-5	TGTGCCAGCCGAGGACTAGCGGGGGAGGGAGAGACCCAGTACTTC	CASRGLAGEGETQYF
NA	TRBV5-1	NA	TRBJ1-1	TGCGCCAGCAGCTTAATGGGCATGAACACTGAAGCTTTCTTT	CASSLMGMNTEAFF
NA	TRBV10-3	NA	TRBJ2-7	TGTGCCATCAACCCCGGGACTGACTACGAGCAGTACTTC	CAINPGTDYEQYF
TRBD2	TRBV30	NA	TRBJ2-5	TGTGCCTGGAGTAGGGGCGGGGGGCACCAAGAGACCCAGTACTTC	CAWSRGGGHQETQYF
NA	TRBV9	NA	TRBJ1-1	TGTGCCAGCAGCACAGGACAAGGGGGTGAAGCTTTCTTT	CASSTGQGGEAFF
TRBD1	TRBV19	once	TRBJ1-2	TGTGCCAGTAGTATAGGAGGACCGGGACAGACTTATGGCTACACCTTC	CASSIGGPGQTYGYTF
TRBD2	TRBV9	NA	TRBJ2-1	TGTGCCAGCAGCGCTCTAGCGGGCGATGAGCAGTTCTTC	CASSALAGDEQFF
NA	TRBV7-9	NA	TRBJ2-7	TGTGCCAGCAGCTTACTAGGACAGTCCTACGAGCAGTACTTC	CASSLLGQSYEQYF
TRBD1	TRBV9	NA	TRBJ2-7	TGTGCCAGCCGAGGACAGGTCTCCCTCGAGCAGTACTTC	CASRGQVSLEQYF